This entry is about one T cell receptor (beta chain). The CDR3 sequence is 17 residues long. The V and J ends lost 2 bases and 5 bases, in that order; junction bases with no gene match: 11. The germline V gene encodes CDR1 MGHDK and CDR2 SYGVNS. The source of the sample is a study of blood T cell repertoires in COVID-19. Study as a whole: The analysed material was cDNA or gDNA that came from T cells, B-cell-depleted T cells, or PBMCs.

Libraries were prepared by immunoSEQ multiplex PCR; TCRdb keeps only in-frame clonotypes and omits some of them. The sample consists of around 68,000 clones, under 85% of them appearing once. J is TRBJ2-5 and V is TRBV25-1, with TRBD2 identical over 10 bases. The receptor was isolated from a woman aged 45-59 years with acute or convalescent COVID-19. The specimen sequenced was peripheral blood. The CDR3 region is CASSEARASGSGETQYF. The CDR3 bases are TGTGCCAGCAGTGAAGCGCGGGCTAGCGGGAGCGGCGAGACCCAGTACTTC. Using reference TRBV25-1 and TRBJ2-5 for the parts outside the CDR3, the full variable domain is EADIYQTPRYLVIGTGKKITLECSQTMGHDKMYWYQQDPGMELHLIHYSYGVNSTEKGDLSSESTVSRIRTEHFPLTLESARPSHTSQYLCASSEARASGSGETQYFGPGTRLLVL.